This T cell receptor (beta chain) appears in the sequencing data of a study of cytomegalovirus exposure and HLA in healthy donors. At the level of the study: According to later analysis, the same platform produced the 90 to 150 validation and some 680 first-cohort repertoires. Whole-study results and caveats: In vitro experiments confirmed that a few CMV-associated chains were specific for CMV antigens.

The V and J ends lost 1 base and 8 bases respectively, with 10 bases between them. The CDR3 sequence is 13 residues long. Germline V gene lookup returns CDR1 SEHNR and CDR2 FQNEAQ (reference sequence). An approximately 120-subject validation cohort, separate from the approximately 720-subject first cohort, supplied the donors. Assay used: immunoSEQ multiplex PCR; TCRdb lists only in-frame clones, some missing. The repertoire holds some 70,000 clones, with 96% as singletons. Details on this clone: The antigen is not known.

The sequence derives from a man aged 18 to 30 in good health and CMV-seronegative. Sequencing was performed on PBMCs. The V call is TRBV7-9, the J call TRBJ2-3; D is possibly TRBD1 (5 bases). This CDR3 reads CASSLVGRSTQYF. CDR3 in DNA: TGTGCCAGCAGCTTAGTGGGGCGTAGTACGCAGTATTTT. Supplemented by reference TRBV7-9 and TRBJ2-3, the full variable domain reads DTGVSQNPRHKITKRGQNVTFRCDPISEHNRLYWYRQTLGQGPEFLTYFQNEAQLEKSRLLSDRFSAERPKGSFSTLEIQRTEQGDSAMYLCASSLVGRSTQYFGPGTRLTVL.